Presented here are 6 T cell receptor beta chains from one specimen sequenced in a study of CD8 T cells in ankylosing spondylitis (dated by TCRdb to 2016 to 2017). Overall study outcomes, separate from this receptor: A TCR beta motif made up of several highly homologous amino acid variants appeared to be characteristic of blood from ankylosing spondylitis patients.

Their antigens are not known. Library creation used 5' RACE. TCRdb names Illumina HiSeq 2500 as the instrument used. The public reads were run again by TCRdb, first through fastp at Q25 and then through MiXCR, and only productive beta chains were kept. Under each unique CDR3 protein, matching rows form one entry showing the most common genes and DNA. The sample table shows 450,000 to 550,000 distinct CDR3 sequences, and 5.3% are seen once. Under 4.5% of the sample comes from the top ten. Sequencing used blood, either unsorted or a sorted T cell fraction (not recorded which). Receptors originate from a male donor with ankylosing spondylitis.

This clonotype was detected many times. The rearrangement uses TRBV13 and TRBJ1-2; D gene uncertain. The CDR3 extends over 13 amino acids. The germline V and J ends were trimmed by 4 bases and 5 bases, with 11 bases remaining between them. Germline CDR1 and CDR2: PRHDT and FYEKMQ (reference sequence). In nucleotides, the CDR3 is TGTGCCAGCAGCTCCGTCCTGATTTATGGCTACACCTTC. This sequence encodes CASSSVLIYGYTF.

To note about this clonotype: The conserved phenylalanine or tryptophan normally closing the CDR3 is absent here, so this likely arose from a read error. This sequence joins TRBV12-3 or TRBV12-4 and TRBJ2-7; D tentatively fits TRBD1 or TRBD2 (6 bases each). The length of the CDR3 is 14 residues. V lost 5 bases and J 0 bases, leaving 11 bases between the germline ends. The CDR3 region is CASSRGVNSYEQYL. DNA for the CDR3: TGTGCCAGCAGTAGGGGGGTGAACTCCTACGAGCAGTACCTC.

This clonotype appeared once. The gene calls are TRBV23-1 and TRBJ2-7, with D unresolved. TRBV23-1 is identified as an open reading frame with a role that is uncertain. This CDR3 is 15 amino acids long. The ends were cut back, 6 bases at V and 2 bases at J, with 17 bases in the middle. The CDR3 bases are TGCGCCAGCAGAGTAACCGGGCGGCAGCCCTACGAGCAGTACTTC. Encoded protein: CASRVTGRQPYEQYF.

The sample holds many counts of this clonotype. V gene TRBV18 combines with J gene TRBJ1-5, with unresolved D. The CDR3 is made up of 13 amino acids. V was cut by 8 bases and J by 4 bases, with 12 bases left in between. CDR1 is KGHSH, CDR2 LQKENI, per germline. CDR3 loop: CASSPGRNQPQHF. DNA for the CDR3: TGTGCCAGCAGTCCCGGGCGGAATCAGCCCCAGCATTTT.

At least ten counts were recorded for this clonotype. The chain links TRBV6-1 to TRBJ1-2; 12 bases are a match to TRBD1. Per germline, CDR1 MNHNS and CDR2 SASEGT. The CDR3 is 15 residues long. Losses at the gene ends were 9 bases for V and 4 bases for J; bases not matched to a gene: 9. The CDR3 DNA sequence: TGTGCCAGTACCGGGACAGGGGGCAGTGGCTATGGCTACACCTTC. Residues: CASTGTGGSGYGYTF.

This clonotype showed up many times. CDR3 in DNA: TGCAGCGCTAGCGGGAGGTTTTCTGAAGAGCAGTACTTC. Residues: CSASGRFSEEQYF. The chain is built from TRBV29-1 and TRBJ2-7; 11 bases line up with TRBD2. With 7 bases clipped from V and 7 bases from J, the junction kept 9 bases outside the gene matches. CDR1 and CDR2 from the germline V gene are SQVTM and ANQGSEA. The CDR3 totals 13 residues.